A selection of T cell receptor beta chains follows, all from one sample in a study of radiotherapy plus CTLA-4 blockade in lung cancer. The table came from immunoSEQ multiplex PCR; TCRdb's copy has only in-frame clones and leaves some out. The sample holds 80,000 or so clones, approximately 80% seen once. The specimen comprised peripheral blood, sampled from a patient treated with radiotherapy plus ipilimumab. The receptors come from a human donor with non-small cell lung cancer who had stable disease on radiotherapy plus ipilimumab. Both conserved end residues are part of each CDR3. A D gene is named only where the DNA matches it firmly. For some rows the clone size is stated as once, few or many, or as a class when expanded; others skip it.

len,j_gene,abundance,v_gene,d_gene,CDR3nt,CDR3aa
15,TRBJ1-1,.,TRBV5-1,.,TGCGCCAGCAGCTTGCGCACCGGTATGAACACTGAAGCTTTCTTT,CASSLRTGMNTEAFF
18,TRBJ2-2,.,TRBV9,TRBD1,TGTGCCAGCAGCGTCTGGGACAGGGGTATTATGAACACCGGGGAGCTGTTTTTT,CASSVWDRGIMNTGELFF
14,TRBJ2-7,.,TRBV29-1,TRBD1,TGCAGCGTTGGGGGAACAGGGGTCTCCTACGAGCAGTACTTC,CSVGGTGVSYEQYF
13,TRBJ1-2,.,TRBV5-1,.,TGCGCCAGCACCGAGGAGGATCCCTATGGCTACACCTTC,CASTEEDPYGYTF
14,TRBJ1-5,.,TRBV28,.,TGTGCCAGCAGTTTTCAAGGCATTAATCAGCCCCAGCATTTT,CASSFQGINQPQHF
14,TRBJ1-4,few,TRBV19,.,TGTGCCAGTAGTGGTGACGCAACTAATGAAAAACTGTTTTTT,CASSGDATNEKLFF
13,TRBJ2-2,.,TRBV11-3,.,TGTGCCAGCAGCTCAGATTACACCGGGGAGCTGTTTTTT,CASSSDYTGELFF
15,TRBJ2-1,.,TRBV11-2,TRBD1,TGTGCCAGCAGGGTGGACAGGGGGCTTCTCGATGAGCAGTTCTTC,CASRVDRGLLDEQFF
16,TRBJ1-1,.,TRBV18,.,TGTGCCAGCCAGCCGGGTGCCGGGACAAGAAACACTGAAGCTTTCTTT,CASQPGAGTRNTEAFF
15,TRBJ2-5,.,TRBV5-6,.,TGTGCCAGCAGCTTGGCCCCGGGGGCACAAGAGACCCAGTACTTC,CASSLAPGAQETQYF
15,TRBJ2-2,.,TRBV7-3,.,TGTGCCAGCAGCTTAGCCCTAGGGGGTACCGGGGAGCTGTTTTTT,CASSLALGGTGELFF
14,TRBJ1-2,.,TRBV9,.,TGTGCCAGCAGCGTAGCGACGGCTGACTATGGCTACACCTTC,CASSVATADYGYTF
18,TRBJ1-3,once,TRBV7-9,.,TGTGCCAGCAGCCAAGAAAACCCAGGGACCTTTTATGGAAACACCATATATTTT,CASSQENPGTFYGNTIYF
13,TRBJ1-2,once,TRBV9,.,TGTGCCAGCAGCGTAGATCAGGGAGGCACGTACACCTTC,CASSVDQGGTYTF
10,TRBJ1-1,few,TRBV29-1,.,TGCAGCGTCGGTGACGTTGAAGCTTTCTTT,CSVGDVEAFF
15,TRBJ1-5,.,TRBV7-6,.,TGTGCCAGCAGCTTACTTAGTCGCGGCGATCAGCCCCAGCATTTT,CASSLLSRGDQPQHF
16,TRBJ1-1,few,TRBV7-9,TRBD1,TGTGCCAGCAGCCCCTCAGGGGGAAAGGTTGGAACTGAAGCTTTCTTT,CASSPSGGKVGTEAFF
15,TRBJ1-5,once,TRBV10-2,TRBD1,TGCGCCAGCAGTGAGTCGGGTGGACAGGCCCAGCCCCAGCATTTT,CASSESGGQAQPQHF
14,TRBJ1-4,.,TRBV28,.,TGTGCCAGCAGTTTAGAGAATGTGAGGGAAAAACTGTTTTTT,CASSLENVREKLFF
14,TRBJ1-2,.,TRBV6-1,.,TGTGCCAGCAGTGACCTAGGAGCCCGCGGGGGCTACACCTTC,CASSDLGARGGYTF
11,TRBJ2-5,.,TRBV7-2,.,TGTGCCAGCAGCTCTTCTTGGACCCAGTACTTC,CASSSSWTQYF
14,TRBJ1-4,.,TRBV4-1,.,TGCGCCAGCAGCCAAGTCGTCAGAAATGAAAAACTGTTTTTT,CASSQVVRNEKLFF
15,TRBJ2-7,few,TRBV11-3,TRBD2,TGTGCCAGCAGCCCTAGCGGGATGCCCTCCTACGAGCAGTACTTC,CASSPSGMPSYEQYF
15,TRBJ2-1,.,TRBV28,.,TGTGCCAGCAGTTCCTCCGGGGGGCCCGGGGGGGAGCAGTTCTTC,CASSSSGGPGGEQFF
13,TRBJ2-5,.,TRBV18,.,TGTGCCAGCTCACCACCCGTACAAGAGACCCAGTACTTC,CASSPPVQETQYF
18,TRBJ1-4,.,TRBV7-9,.,TGTGCCAGCAGCTCGCGGGGGCAGGGAAAGGCAACTAATGAAAAACTGTTTTTT,CASSSRGQGKATNEKLFF
15,TRBJ2-7,.,TRBV11-1,.,TGTGCCAGCAGCTTAGGGCGGCGGACCTCCTACGAGCAGTACTTC,CASSLGRRTSYEQYF
13,TRBJ2-7,.,TRBV6-1,.,TGTGCCAGCACTTTGGGGGAGTCCTACGAGCAGTACTTC,CASTLGESYEQYF
12,TRBJ1-3,.,TRBV11-2,.,TGTGCCAGCAGTCTAGCGGGAAACACCATATATTTT,CASSLAGNTIYF
13,TRBJ1-1,.,TRBV11-2,.,TGTGCCAGCAGTGTTGCGGGGGTTGGGGGAGCTTTCTTT,CASSVAGVGGAFF
14,TRBJ2-3,once,TRBV7-3,.,TGTGCCAGCAGCTTAGCGGGAAGCACAGATACGCAGTATTTT,CASSLAGSTDTQYF
14,TRBJ1-1,.,TRBV28,TRBD1,TGTGCCAGCAGGGCAGACAGGGGGCGCACTGAAGCTTTCTTT,CASRADRGRTEAFF
14,TRBJ2-2,.,TRBV27,TRBD2,TGTGCCAGCAGGATGCTAGCGGGAGGGGGGGAGCTGTTTTTT,CASRMLAGGGELFF
15,TRBJ1-1,.,TRBV7-9,.,TGTGCCAGCAGCGCTAGTGGGGTCGGGAACACTGAAGCTTTCTTT,CASSASGVGNTEAFF
18,TRBJ2-6,once,TRBV27,.,TGTGCCAGCAGTTTGTCTCAGGGCCTCGGTTCTGGGGCCAACGTCCTGACTTTC,CASSLSQGLGSGANVLTF
17,TRBJ2-2,.,TRBV5-1,TRBD2,TGCGCCAGCAGCTCCGGGACTAGCGGGGTGAACACCGGGGAGCTGTTTTTT,CASSSGTSGVNTGELFF
13,TRBJ2-7,.,TRBV29-1,TRBD2,TGCAGCGTCGGACTAGCGGGGGAATACGAGCAGTACTTC,CSVGLAGEYEQYF
14,TRBJ2-7,.,TRBV18,.,TGTGCCAGCTCACTCGCAGGGTACTCCTACGAGCAGTACTTC,CASSLAGYSYEQYF
12,TRBJ2-1,.,TRBV4-1,.,TGCGCCAGCAGCCAAGGTGGTCGGGACCGGTTCTTC,CASSQGGRDRFF
12,TRBJ2-5,.,TRBV29-1,.,TGCAGCGTTCGGGACTCCCAAGAGACCCAGTACTTC,CSVRDSQETQYF
15,TRBJ1-5,.,TRBV7-2,.,TGTGCCAGCAGCTTAGCGGGGGGGAATACTCAGCCCCAGCATTTT,CASSLAGGNTQPQHF
15,TRBJ1-5,.,TRBV19,TRBD1,TGTGCCAGTAGTCACAGGGGGCGAAGCAATCAGCCCCAGCATTTT,CASSHRGRSNQPQHF
17,TRBJ2-6,.,TRBV6-1,TRBD1,TGTGCCAGCAGTGAATACAGGGGGAGCCCTGGGGCCAACGTCCTGACTTTC,CASSEYRGSPGANVLTF
16,TRBJ2-6,.,TRBV5-5,.,TGTGCCAGCAGCTTGGCAGGCGGCTCTGGGGCCAACGTCCTGACTTTC,CASSLAGGSGANVLTF
17,TRBJ2-3,.,TRBV7-3,.,TGTGCCAGCAGCTTAGCACAGGGCTCGAGTAGCACAGATACGCAGTATTTT,CASSLAQGSSSTDTQYF
12,TRBJ2-7,.,TRBV6-1,.,TGTGCCAGCAGTGAAGCGGCCTACGAGCAGTACTTC,CASSEAAYEQYF
19,TRBJ2-3,once,TRBV11-3,TRBD2,TGTGCCAGCAGCTTAGGAAGGTCTAGCGGGAGTGGCGGCACAGATACGCAGTATTTT,CASSLGRSSGSGGTDTQYF